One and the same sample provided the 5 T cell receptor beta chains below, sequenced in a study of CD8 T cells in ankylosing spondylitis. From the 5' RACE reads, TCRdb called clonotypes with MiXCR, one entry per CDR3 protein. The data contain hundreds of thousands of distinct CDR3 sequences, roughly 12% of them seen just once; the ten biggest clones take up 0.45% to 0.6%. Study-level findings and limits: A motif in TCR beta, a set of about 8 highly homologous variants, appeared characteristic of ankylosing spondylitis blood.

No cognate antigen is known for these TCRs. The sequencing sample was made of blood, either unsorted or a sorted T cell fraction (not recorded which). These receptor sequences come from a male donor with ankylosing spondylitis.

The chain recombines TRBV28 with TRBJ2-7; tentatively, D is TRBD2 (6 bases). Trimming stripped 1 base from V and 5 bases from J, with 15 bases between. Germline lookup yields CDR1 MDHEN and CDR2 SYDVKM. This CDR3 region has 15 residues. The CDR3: CASSLFFGSRNEQYF. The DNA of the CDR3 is TGTGCCAGCAGTTTATTCTTCGGGAGCCGCAACGAGCAGTACTTC.

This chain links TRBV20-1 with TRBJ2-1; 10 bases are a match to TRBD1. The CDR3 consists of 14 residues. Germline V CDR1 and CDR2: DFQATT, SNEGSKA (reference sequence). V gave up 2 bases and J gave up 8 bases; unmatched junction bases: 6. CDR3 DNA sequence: TGCAGTGCTAGAAGGACAGGGGGTAGCTATGAGCAGTTCTTC. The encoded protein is CSARRTGGSYEQFF.

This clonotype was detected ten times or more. The CDR3 sequence: CASSPDGVVPQHF. The CDR3 coding sequence is TGCGCCAGCAGCCCCGACGGCGTTGTGCCCCAGCATTTT. The V gene is TRBV5-1, the J gene TRBJ1-5; D call uncertain. The germline CDR1 and CDR2 sequences are SGHRS and YFSETQ. The CDR3 is 13 amino acids. Trimming cost V 4 bases and J 9 bases, with 14 bases left between them.

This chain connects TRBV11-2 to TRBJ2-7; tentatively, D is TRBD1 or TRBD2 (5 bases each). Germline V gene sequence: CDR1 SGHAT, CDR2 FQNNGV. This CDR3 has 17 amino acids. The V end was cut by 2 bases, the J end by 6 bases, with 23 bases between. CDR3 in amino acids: CASSLKRTTNRGSEQYF. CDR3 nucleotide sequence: TGTGCCAGCAGCTTAAAAAGGACCACGAACCGGGGCTCCGAGCAGTACTTC.

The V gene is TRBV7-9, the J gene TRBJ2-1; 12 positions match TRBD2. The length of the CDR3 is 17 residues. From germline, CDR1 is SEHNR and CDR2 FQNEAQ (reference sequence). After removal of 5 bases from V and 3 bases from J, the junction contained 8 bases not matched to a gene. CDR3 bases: TGTGCCAGCAGCACCACTAGCGGGAGGTCTATCTACAATGAGCAGTTCTTC. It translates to CASSTTSGRSIYNEQFF.